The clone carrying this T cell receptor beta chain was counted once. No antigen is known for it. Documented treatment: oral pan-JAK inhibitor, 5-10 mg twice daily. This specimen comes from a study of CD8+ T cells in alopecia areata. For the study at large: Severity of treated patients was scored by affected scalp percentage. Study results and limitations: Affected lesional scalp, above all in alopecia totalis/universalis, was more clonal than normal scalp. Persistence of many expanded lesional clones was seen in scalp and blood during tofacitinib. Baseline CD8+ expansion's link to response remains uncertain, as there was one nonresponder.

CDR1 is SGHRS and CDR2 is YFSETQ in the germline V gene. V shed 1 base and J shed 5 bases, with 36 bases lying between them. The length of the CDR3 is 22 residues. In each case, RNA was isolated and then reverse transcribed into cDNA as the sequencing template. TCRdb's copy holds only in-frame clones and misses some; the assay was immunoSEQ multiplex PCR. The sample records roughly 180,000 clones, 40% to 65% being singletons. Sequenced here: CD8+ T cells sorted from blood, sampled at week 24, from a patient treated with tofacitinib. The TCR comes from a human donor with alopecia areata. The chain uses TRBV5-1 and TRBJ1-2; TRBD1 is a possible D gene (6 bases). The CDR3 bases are TGCGCCAGCAGCTTGTGGGGACACGACCTTCCCGGCCGCGACAGGTCAACATATGGCTACACCTTC. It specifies CASSLWGHDLPGRDRSTYGYTF. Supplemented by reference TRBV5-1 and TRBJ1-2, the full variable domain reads KAGVTQTPRYLIKTRGQQVTLSCSPISGHRSVSWYQQTPGQGLQFLFEYFSETQRNKGNFPGRFSGRQFSNSRSEMNVSTLELGDSALYLCASSLWGHDLPGRDRSTYGYTFGSGTRLTVV.